The subject of this entry is one T cell receptor beta chain. Data came from immunoSEQ multiplex PCR; TCRdb stores just in-frame clones and leaves some out. The sample lists about 270,000 clones, approximately 85% occurring once. There are 19 residues in the CDR3. The germline gives CDR1 SGHTS, CDR2 YDEGEE. The germline V and J ends were trimmed by 5 bases and 0 bases, with 23 bases remaining between them. This specimen comes from a study of blood T cell repertoires in COVID-19. Ages ranged from roughly 18 to 95 years, with residence in 24 US areas. This clonotype originated in a woman aged 45-60 years with acute COVID-19. Sequenced: PBMCs or T cells enriched from blood (not recorded which). V is TRBV5-8 and J is TRBJ1-4, with a weak D call TRBD1 (5 bases). For the CDR3, the DNA is TGTGCCAGCAGATCGTGGTATACAGGAATAGAACCAACTAATGAAAAACTGTTTTTT. Protein product: CASRSWYTGIEPTNEKLFF.